This is a list of T cell receptor beta chains from one sample in a study of siplizumab effects on memory and regulatory T cells. Here immunoSEQ multiplex PCR was the method, and the copy in TCRdb shows in-frame clones only, minus some. Counted here are more than 75,000 clones, roughly 96% occurring once; the ten biggest clones make up 0.03% to 0.035%. Sequencing was done on a sample of naive CD4+ T cells sorted from blood. Receptor source: a human donor in good health. Each CDR3 is given with its conserved first and last residue.

j_gene: TRBJ2-7
v_gene: TRBV7-2
CDR3aa: CASRSGPPAYEQYF

j_gene: TRBJ2-1
v_gene: TRBV9
CDR3aa: CASSSGGVYNEQFF

j_gene: TRBJ1-3
v_gene: TRBV7-3
CDR3aa: CASSYKRQFGGNTIYF

j_gene: TRBJ2-7
v_gene: TRBV7-3
CDR3aa: CASSFGVGNEQYF

j_gene: TRBJ2-6
v_gene: TRBV7-2
CDR3aa: CASSLSSGANVLTF

j_gene: TRBJ1-5
v_gene: TRBV2
CDR3aa: CASSEWSENQPQHF

j_gene: TRBJ1-1
v_gene: TRBV9
CDR3aa: CASSARDRESEAFF

j_gene: TRBJ2-2
v_gene: TRBV4-3
CDR3aa: CASSHNRGLSTGELFF

j_gene: TRBJ1-3
v_gene: TRBV27
CDR3aa: CASSSRAEGNTIYF

j_gene: TRBJ2-3
v_gene: TRBV19
CDR3aa: CASSIGGQGTDTQYF

j_gene: TRBJ2-3
v_gene: TRBV7-2
CDR3aa: CASSFDKLTDTQYF

j_gene: TRBJ2-3
v_gene: TRBV10-3
CDR3aa: CAISESWTDTQYF

j_gene: TRBJ2-7
v_gene: TRBV5-1
CDR3aa: CASSLGQVKSYEQYF

j_gene: TRBJ2-3
v_gene: TRBV4-3
CDR3aa: CASSQERRVADTQYF

j_gene: TRBJ2-5
v_gene: TRBV28
CDR3aa: CASRIGRETQYF

j_gene: TRBJ1-2
v_gene: TRBV4-1
CDR3aa: CASSQRGTHYGYTF

j_gene: TRBJ2-1
v_gene: TRBV5-4
CDR3aa: CASSLSLNEQFF

j_gene: TRBJ1-2
v_gene: TRBV6-1
CDR3aa: CASEVQGSGYTF

j_gene: TRBJ1-5
v_gene: TRBV2
CDR3aa: CASSDWSWTQPQHF

j_gene: TRBJ1-1
v_gene: TRBV19
CDR3aa: CASTRGITGGEDTEAFF

j_gene: TRBJ2-7
v_gene: TRBV20-1
CDR3aa: CSASQDEQYF

j_gene: TRBJ2-7
v_gene: TRBV2
CDR3aa: CASRPGGTTFYEQYF

j_gene: TRBJ2-3
v_gene: TRBV2
CDR3aa: CASSERPGDTQYF

j_gene: TRBJ2-5
v_gene: TRBV6-1
CDR3aa: CASSAIIAGGPRRATQYF

j_gene: TRBJ2-5
v_gene: TRBV6-5
CDR3aa: CASSYSQGRRTQYF

j_gene: TRBJ1-4
v_gene: TRBV19
CDR3aa: CASSISGGPNEKLFF

j_gene: TRBJ2-3
v_gene: TRBV7-3
CDR3aa: CASSLIAGVGGTDTQYF

j_gene: TRBJ2-1
v_gene: TRBV25-1
CDR3aa: CASSARHFSPYNEQFF

j_gene: TRBJ1-2
v_gene: TRBV19
CDR3aa: CASNDGGRANYGYTF